These 5 T cell receptor beta chains came from one sample sequenced in a study of T cells in localized non-small cell lung cancer. Here immunoSEQ multiplex PCR was the method, and the copy in TCRdb shows in-frame clones only, minus some. The top ten hold 9.5% of the sample, which has 70,000 to 100,000 clones, 65% to 85% seen once. Specimen: peripheral blood, collected before any cancer treatment. Receptors were obtained from a female donor older than 55 with stage I lung adenocarcinoma.

This clone was found a few times. The chain is built from TRBV7-9 and TRBJ1-4, with no clear D. There are 15 residues in the CDR3. CDR1 is SEHNR, CDR2 FQNEAQ, per germline (reference sequence). Trimming took 5 bases from V and 4 from J, leaving 14 bases between them. The CDR3 loop is CASSILGKGNEKLFF. The CDR3 DNA is TGTGCCAGCAGCATCCTAGGGAAGGGTAATGAAAAACTGTTTTTT.

This clone was recorded only once. J is TRBJ1-1 and V is TRBV4-3, with D possibly matching TRBD1 (5 bases). Germline V gene lookup returns CDR1 LGHNA and CDR2 YSLEER. V was pared by 4 bases and J by 4 bases, with 13 bases between. The CDR3 is made up of 14 amino acids. This CDR3 is CASSPRLGGTEAFF. CDR3 DNA: TGCGCCAGCAGCCCCCGCCTGGGGGGCACTGAAGCTTTCTTT.

The rearrangement joins TRBV7-3 to TRBJ2-3; 9 positions agree with TRBD2. V was clipped by 5 bases and J by 0 bases; unmatched bases: 6. The CDR3 runs 16 residues. The germline gives CDR1 SGHTA, CDR2 FQGTGA. The CDR3 reads CASSVTSGHSTDTQYF. In nucleotides, the CDR3 is TGTGCCAGCAGCGTGACTAGCGGACATAGCACAGATACGCAGTATTTT.

This chain joins TRBV19 and TRBJ1-1; TRBD1 is a possible D gene (5 bases). CDR1 and CDR2 from the germline V gene are LNHDA and SQIVND (reference sequence). The CDR3 has 16 residues. V lost 5 bases and J 5 bases, leaving 21 bases between the germline ends. The CDR3: CASSLSSRGVGTEAFF. As DNA, the CDR3 is TGTGCCAGTAGTTTGAGCTCGAGAGGGGTCGGGACTGAAGCTTTCTTT.

This clone occurred once. The chain carries TRBV11-3 and TRBJ2-3; D not resolved. Trimming shortened V by 1 base and J by 6 bases, and 11 bases separated the two germline ends. The length of the CDR3 is 14 residues. CDR1 is SGHNT and CDR2 is YENEEA in the germline V gene. The CDR3 nucleotides are TGTGCCAGCAGCTTAGCGACCGTGCAGGATACGCAGTATTTT. Its protein is CASSLATVQDTQYF.